These 20 T cell receptor beta chains were sequenced from one sample in a study of identical twins. Each CDR3 protein gets one entry after TCRdb re-called the 5' RACE reads with MiXCR. The table has approximately 700,000 distinct CDR3 sequences, 15% to 20% seen once. These same data were also listed under a study on T cells expressing NK-cell markers.

The sample comprised PBMCs. These receptor sequences come from a woman between 18 and 30 years old in good health.

The rearrangement joins TRBV5-1 to TRBJ2-1, with TRBD2 matching over 7 bases. The CDR3 extends over 15 amino acids. The junction had 9 bases not matched to a gene; V was cut back by 2 bases and J by 7 bases. Germline V CDR1 and CDR2: SGHRS, YFSETQ. DNA of the CDR3: TGCGCCAGCAGCTTTTCTGGACTAGGAGGTAATGAGCAGTTCTTC. Translation: CASSFSGLGGNEQFF.

J is TRBJ2-7 and V is TRBV2; 14 bases align to TRBD2. Germline V CDR1 and CDR2: SNHLY, FYNNEI. This CDR3 contains 14 residues. After removal of 6 bases from V and 6 bases from J, the junction contained 4 bases not matched to a gene. As DNA, the CDR3 is TGTGCCAGCAGGAGGACTAGCGGGGGGTTCGAGCAGTACTTC. Its translation: CASRRTSGGFEQYF.

The chain joins TRBV18 to TRBJ1-1, with a possible D match to TRBD1 (6 bases). CDR3 length equals 12 residues. The germline CDR1 and CDR2 sequences are KGHSH and LQKENI. V shed 8 bases and J shed 7 bases, with 14 bases lying between them. The CDR3 sequence: CASATGSLEAFF. DNA of the CDR3: TGTGCCAGCGCAACAGGGAGCCTTGAAGCTTTCTTT.

This clonotype was counted only a few times. The chain links TRBV4-2 to TRBJ2-7, with a possible D match to TRBD1 (5 bases). Germline V gives CDR1 LGHNA, CDR2 YNFKEQ. Trimming removed 0 bases at V and 3 bases at J, with 15 bases between. CDR3 size: 16 residues. This chain's CDR3 is CASSQDRDPNYYEQYF. The CDR3 DNA is TGTGCCAGCAGCCAAGACAGGGATCCCAATTACTACGAGCAGTACTTC.

The rearrangement joins TRBV5-1 to TRBJ2-2; 8 positions match TRBD1. This CDR3 spans 15 amino acids. Trimming cost V 5 bases and J 0 bases; bases outside gene matches: 3. Germline assignment: CDR1 SGHRS and CDR2 YFSETQ. As DNA, the CDR3 is TGCGCCAGCAGTCCAGGGGGCGCGAACACCGGGGAGCTGTTTTTT. Protein: CASSPGGANTGELFF.

The sample holds one count of this clonotype. The chain employs TRBV3-1 and TRBJ2-5; weak D call: TRBD1 (6 bases). This CDR3 comprises 16 residues. In germline, CDR1 is LGHDT, CDR2 YNNKEL (reference sequence). Trimming removed 1 base at V and 0 bases at J, with 12 bases between. The CDR3: CASSQVLDRYQETQYF. The CDR3 nucleotides are TGTGCCAGCAGCCAAGTTCTCGACAGGTACCAAGAGACCCAGTACTTC.

The genes are TRBV11-2 and TRBJ1-4; no clear D. CDR1 SGHAT and CDR2 FQNNGV come from the germline V gene. This CDR3 has 14 amino acids. Between the trimmed V and J ends, which lost 3 bases and 7 bases, there was a span of 12 bases. The CDR3 reads CASSLNVEGEKLFF. The CDR3 DNA reads as TGTGCCAGCAGCTTGAACGTTGAGGGTGAAAAACTGTTTTTT.

In its sample, this clonotype was seen a few times. The genes are TRBV27 and TRBJ2-3; TRBD2 might be the D (6 bases). Trimming took off 5 bases at V and 11 bases at J, with 26 bases between the two ends. CDR3 size: 16 residues. The germline V gene encodes CDR1 MNHEY and CDR2 SMNVEV (reference sequence). In nucleotides, the CDR3 is TGTGCCAGCAGTGGTTTTTCCCGTGGGGGGTTTCGGGGGCAGTATTTT. Residues: CASSGFSRGGFRGQYF.

This clonotype has just a few counts. The J gene is TRBJ2-7, the V gene TRBV12-3 or TRBV12-4, with a tentative D call TRBD1 (6 bases). The V and J ends lost 5 bases and 5 bases respectively, with 19 bases between them. CDR3 length: 15 residues. In DNA form, the CDR3 reads TGTGCCAGCAGTCCGCACCTAGACAGGTCCCACGAGCAGTACTTC. It specifies CASSPHLDRSHEQYF.

V gene TRBV7-8 combines with J gene TRBJ2-7; 15 nucleotides line up with TRBD2. Germline V gene sequence: CDR1 SGHVS, CDR2 FQNEAQ. V shed 4 bases and J 3 bases; nucleotides not matched to a gene: 7. CDR3 size: 17 residues. The CDR3, as DNA: TGTGCCAGCAGCTCTTGGACTAGCGGGAGGGGGGGCTACGAGCAGTACTTC. Its translation is CASSSWTSGRGGYEQYF.

The CDR3 DNA follows: TGTGCCAGCAGCTTAGCGTTGGACAGCAACACCGGGGAGCTGTTTTTT. Protein: CASSLALDSNTGELFF. This sequence joins TRBV7-9 and TRBJ2-2, with D perhaps TRBD1 (6 bases). Germline lookup yields CDR1 SEHNR and CDR2 FQNEAQ (reference sequence). This CDR3 region has 16 residues. Trimming stripped 0 bases from V and 2 bases from J, with 10 bases between.

This clonotype was seen a handful of times. The chain links TRBV6-1 to TRBJ2-7; TRBD1 is a possible D gene (6 bases). The V end was cut by 6 bases, the J end by 3 bases, with 15 bases between. The CDR3 covers 14 residues. Per germline, CDR1 MNHNS and CDR2 SASEGT. This CDR3 reads CASRSTGNLYEQYF. As DNA, the CDR3 is TGTGCCAGCAGGTCTACAGGGAATCTCTACGAGCAGTACTTC.

The genes are TRBV29-1 and TRBJ1-6; unclear D gene. Deletions cut 3 bases from V and 10 bases from J, with 4 bases between. The CDR3 contains 10 residues. The V gene's germline CDR1 is SQVTM and CDR2 ANQGSEA. The CDR3 nucleotides read TGCAGCGTTGACGCCTCACCCCTCCACTTT. It yields the protein CSVDASPLHF.

This clonotype has a handful of counts. The chain carries TRBV20-1 and TRBJ1-5; 8 bases agree with TRBD1. Germline V CDR1 and CDR2: DFQATT, SNEGSKA (reference sequence). J was trimmed by 6 bases and V by 4 bases; bases with no gene match: 5. The CDR3 extends over 13 amino acids. The CDR3, as DNA: TGCAGTGCTATGACAGGGGACGGTCAGCCCCAGCATTTT. Its protein is CSAMTGDGQPQHF.

The V call is TRBV6-1, the J call TRBJ2-2; 7 positions agree with TRBD1. The CDR3 has 16 amino acids. CDR1 is MNHNS and CDR2 is SASEGT in the germline V gene. Trimming cost V 5 bases and J 13 bases; bases outside gene matches: 19. The CDR3, as DNA: TGTGCCAGCAGTCCTAGCCGACAGGGCCAGAAGTTAGTGCTGTTTTTT. It encodes CASSPSRQGQKLVLFF.

The chain is built from TRBV6-5 and TRBJ2-7, with TRBD1 matching 7 bases. CDR1 is MNHEY, CDR2 SVGAGI, per germline. V lost 5 bases, J lost 7 bases, and 5 bases stayed unmatched. The CDR3 has 12 amino acids. The CDR3 DNA reads TGTGCCAGCAGTAACAGGGGCCTAGAGCAGTACTTC. Encoded protein: CASSNRGLEQYF.

This clonotype was found once. The chain carries TRBV15 and TRBJ1-3, with 7 bases lining up with TRBD1. V was pared by 8 bases and J by 0 bases, with 4 bases of the junction left unmatched. Germline values: CDR1 LNHNV, CDR2 YYDKDF (reference sequence). This CDR3 has 14 residues. The CDR3 nucleotides are TGTGCCACCTCTCGGGACAGCTCTGGAAACACCATATATTTT. As protein: CATSRDSSGNTIYF.

This clonotype was counted between two and nine times. The chain links TRBV6-1 to TRBJ2-7; TRBD2 matches at 10 bases. CDR1 is MNHNS, CDR2 SASEGT, per germline. V was clipped by 5 bases and J by 3 bases; unmatched bases: 7. This CDR3 region has 15 residues. CDR3 region: CASSPSGGRFYEQYF. CDR3 in DNA: TGTGCCAGCAGTCCTAGCGGGGGCCGGTTCTACGAGCAGTACTTC.

J is TRBJ2-7 and V is TRBV18, with unresolved D. CDR1 and CDR2 (germline): KGHSH, LQKENI. V lost 7 bases to trimming and J lost 2 bases, with 15 bases between them. The CDR3 extends over 14 amino acids. In DNA form, the CDR3 reads TGTGCCAGCTTCACCAGCACGGAGACCTACGAGCAGTACTTC. This codes for CASFTSTETYEQYF.

This chain connects TRBV20-1 to TRBJ2-7; D gene ambiguous. The CDR3 has 11 amino acids. The germline V gene has CDR1 DFQATT and CDR2 SNEGSKA (reference sequence). Trimming took 6 bases from V and 5 from J, leaving 11 bases between them. Here the CDR3 reads CSAASTDEQYF. The CDR3, as DNA: TGCAGTGCCGCTTCCACGGACGAGCAGTACTTC.